This T cell receptor (beta chain) is from a study of blood T cells in healthy people across ages. The authors extracted at least 5 micrograms of total RNA per sample. The CDR3 length is 14 residues. CDR1 is MNHNY and CDR2 is SVGAGI in the germline V gene (reference sequence). Trimming cost V 6 bases and J 10 bases, with 18 bases left between them. A sample-barcoded 5' primer and a J-beta primer mix were used in a second PCR of about 7 to 11 cycles. Using its own MiXCR run on the 5' RACE reads, TCRdb lists one record per CDR3 protein. The repertoire has about 1,400,000 distinct CDR3 sequences, 42% of them found once; the top ten carry 7.9%.

The TCR was taken from a woman aged 18-29 years in good health. The sequenced sample consisted of blood. The genes are TRBV6-6 and TRBJ2-2; D call uncertain. The CDR3 protein is CASRSQSIWSELFF. The DNA of the CDR3 is TGTGCCAGCAGGTCCCAATCTATCTGGTCGGAGCTGTTTTTT.